The rows below give T cell receptor beta chains drawn from one sample of a study of T cell changes during pregnancy in multiple sclerosis. Sequencing was performed with immunoSEQ multiplex PCR; in TCRdb, only in-frame clones are kept and a portion is missing. In the table there are roughly 40,000 clones, 90% to 95% of which are singletons. Material: CD4+ T cells from peripheral blood mononuclear cells, obtained before pregnancy. The receptors here all came from a female donor with multiple sclerosis, enrolled in a pregnancy study. CDR3s include the opening cysteine and the closing phenylalanine or tryptophan. Each record gives: D gene, CDR3 length, V gene, clone size, J gene, CDR3 protein, CDR3 DNA. The D gene is left open where the match is weak. Clone sizes are given selectively: once, few, many, or a class where the clone is expanded.

>TRBD1|15|TRBV6-4|-|TRBJ2-7
CASSDGRQGPYEQYF
TGTGCCAGCAGTGACGGTCGACAGGGTCCCTACGAGCAGTACTTC
>TRBD1|15|TRBV6-5|-|TRBJ1-1
CASSYSDRGRSEAFF
TGTGCCAGCAGTTACTCTGACAGGGGGAGATCTGAAGCTTTCTTT
>-|15|TRBV30|-|TRBJ1-4
CAWSKRRLTNEKLFF
TGTGCCTGGAGTAAGAGGAGACTTACTAATGAAAAACTGTTTTTT
>-|14|TRBV7-8|-|TRBJ2-7
CASSWSGVNYEQYF
TGTGCCAGCAGCTGGTCAGGGGTAAATTACGAGCAGTACTTC
>-|13|TRBV12-5|-|TRBJ1-2
CASGLVERGPHTF
TGTGCTAGTGGTTTGGTAGAGCGGGGCCCCCACACCTTC
>-|15|TRBV28|-|TRBJ1-1
CASSSWALMNTEAFF
TGTGCCAGCAGTTCTTGGGCCCTGATGAACACTGAAGCTTTCTTT
>TRBD2|16|TRBV19|-|TRBJ2-1
CASSIAAGGQLNEQFF
TGTGCCAGTAGTATAGCAGCGGGGGGCCAACTCAATGAGCAGTTCTTC
>-|14|TRBV27|-|TRBJ1-4
CASSLQDSGEKLFF
TGTGCCAGCAGTCTCCAGGACAGCGGTGAAAAACTGTTTTTT
>-|17|TRBV5-6|-|TRBJ1-6
CASSSRTAMTTNSPLHF
TGTGCCAGCAGCTCGCGGACAGCTATGACCACCAATTCACCCCTCCACTTT
>-|15|TRBV7-2|-|TRBJ1-2
CASRPRLQGDYGYTF
TGTGCCAGCAGGCCAAGATTACAGGGCGACTATGGCTACACCTTC
>-|15|TRBV4-2|-|TRBJ2-3
CASSQARQGTDTQYF
TGTGCCAGCAGCCAAGCTCGACAGGGCACAGATACGCAGTATTTT
>-|15|TRBV9|-|TRBJ1-1
CASSVAPGMNTEAFF
TGTGCCAGCAGCGTAGCTCCGGGTATGAACACTGAAGCTTTCTTT
>-|15|TRBV4-2|-|TRBJ2-5
CASSRTKGDQETQYF
TGTGCCAGCAGCAGAACTAAGGGGGACCAAGAGACCCAGTACTTC
>TRBD1|15|TRBV7-8|-|TRBJ1-5
CASSLRAGGGQPQHF
TGTGCCAGCAGCTTAAGGGCAGGGGGAGGTCAGCCCCAGCATTTT
>TRBD1|15|TRBV5-4|-|TRBJ1-5
CASSWGTGNNQPQHF
TGTGCCAGCAGCTGGGGGACAGGTAACAATCAGCCCCAGCATTTT
>-|13|TRBV7-2|once|TRBJ1-5
CASSRGQYQPQHF
TGTGCCAGCAGCCGCGGACAGTATCAGCCCCAGCATTTT
>-|15|TRBV6-1|few|TRBJ1-1
CASSEGGAANTEAFF
TGTGCCAGCAGTGAAGGTGGGGCAGCCAACACTGAAGCTTTCTTT
>TRBD2|18|TRBV9|-|TRBJ2-3
CASSAPGLAGGSTDTQYF
TGTGCCAGCAGCGCCCCGGGACTAGCGGGGGGTAGCACAGATACGCAGTATTTT
>-|14|TRBV11-1|-|TRBJ1-1
CASSEDRMNTEAFF
TGTGCCAGCAGCGAAGACAGGATGAACACTGAAGCTTTCTTT
>TRBD2|15|TRBV13|-|TRBJ2-3
CASRQRAGRGDTQYF
TGTGCCAGCAGACAGAGAGCGGGGCGGGGAGATACGCAGTATTTT
>TRBD1|14|TRBV18|-|TRBJ1-5
CASSRQGAGQPQHF
TGTGCCAGCTCCAGACAGGGGGCAGGACAGCCCCAGCATTTT
>TRBD1|14|TRBV6-5|-|TRBJ2-7
CASRQGAWSYEQYF
TGTGCCAGCAGACAGGGGGCTTGGTCCTACGAGCAGTACTTC
>-|13|TRBV30|-|TRBJ1-2
CAWRPGIPYGYTF
TGTGCCTGGAGACCAGGGATCCCTTATGGCTACACCTTC
>-|12|TRBV9|-|TRBJ1-6
CASSPRDTPLHF
TGTGCCAGCAGCCCCAGGGATACACCCCTCCACTTT
>TRBD2|17|TRBV18|once|TRBJ2-3
CASSPLPTSGVGDTQYF
TGTGCCAGCTCACCACTTCCGACTAGCGGGGTGGGGGATACGCAGTATTTT
>-|16|TRBV7-2|-|TRBJ2-1
CASSWAGRGSYNEQFF
TGTGCCAGCAGCTGGGCGGGGCGGGGCTCCTACAATGAGCAGTTCTTC
>-|13|TRBV14|once|TRBJ1-5
CASSQGRNQPQHF
TGTGCCAGCAGCCAAGGGAGAAATCAGCCCCAGCATTTT
>TRBD1|17|TRBV5-4|-|TRBJ2-2
CASTPTLGQGEIGELFF
TGTGCCAGCACCCCAACCCTGGGACAGGGGGAAATCGGGGAGCTGTTTTTT
>-|16|TRBV2|-|TRBJ1-2
CASRGLPGRRNYGYTF
TGTGCCAGCAGGGGCCTTCCTGGGAGGCGGAACTATGGCTACACCTTC
>TRBD1|14|TRBV30|few|TRBJ1-2
CAWKGQGRDYGYTF
TGTGCCTGGAAGGGACAGGGTCGAGACTATGGCTACACCTTC
>-|16|TRBV7-2|-|TRBJ2-1
CASSLRGASPYNEQFF
TGTGCCAGCAGCCTTAGAGGAGCCTCGCCTTACAATGAGCAGTTCTTC
>-|16|TRBV5-8|once|TRBJ2-3
CASSRRGAPPTDTQYF
TGTGCCAGCAGCAGACGGGGGGCCCCCCCCACAGATACGCAGTATTTT
>-|15|TRBV18|-|TRBJ1-1
CASSPPRQPHTEAFF
TGTGCCAGCTCACCACCGAGGCAGCCACACACTGAAGCTTTCTTT
>TRBD1|16|TRBV7-9|-|TRBJ2-5
CASRKTGGGLQETQYF
TGTGCCAGCAGGAAGACAGGGGGCGGCCTCCAAGAGACCCAGTACTTC
>-|17|TRBV19|-|TRBJ1-3
CASSIGGGRTVGNTIYF
TGTGCCAGTAGTATCGGCGGGGGCAGGACGGTTGGGAACACCATATATTTT